Following are 27 T cell receptor beta chains from one sample sequenced in a study of tumor and adjacent non-tumor tissue in lung cancer. The library came from three nested PCR rounds adapted from ARM-PCR protocols. TCRdb re-called the multiplex PCR reads with MiXCR, one entry per CDR3 protein. The sample lists roughly 67,000 distinct CDR3 sequences, 55% to 70% occurring once. The template was RNA from unsorted bulk tissue. The source material was lung tumor tissue. Receptor source: a man aged 50-60 years with non-small cell lung cancer.

The chain is built from TRBV6-5 and TRBJ2-7, with D perhaps TRBD2 (5 bases). The V end was cut by 8 bases, the J end by 3 bases, with 11 bases between. The CDR3 has 12 amino acids. Germline V gives CDR1 MNHEY, CDR2 SVGAGI. CDR3 region: CASARDGYEQYF. The CDR3, as DNA: TGTGCCAGCGCCCGGGATGGCTACGAGCAGTACTTC.

Concerning this clonotype itself: Relative to the germline gene, one junction end is altered; a read error may explain this. The chain is built from TRBV20-1 and TRBJ2-1, with D uncertain. The CDR3 contains 12 residues. The germline gives CDR1 DFQATT, CDR2 SNEGSKA (reference sequence). CDR3 sequence: CSAPIAHEERFF. The CDR3 nucleotides read TGCAGTGCTCCTATAGCCCACGAGGAGCGGTTCTTC.

The chain links TRBV28 to TRBJ1-2, with 12 bases fitting TRBD1. Trimming removed 4 bases from V and 3 bases from J; junction bases left unmatched: 6. This CDR3 spans 16 amino acids. In germline, CDR1 is MDHEN, CDR2 SYDVKM. Here the CDR3 reads CASSSPGQGADYGYTF. The CDR3, as DNA: TGTGCCAGCAGTTCACCGGGACAGGGGGCGGACTATGGCTACACCTTC.

The chain joins TRBV5-6 to TRBJ2-1; D remains ambiguous. Germline CDR1 reads SGHDT; CDR2 reads YYEEEE. The CDR3 is 14 amino acids. Trimming took 1 base from V and 4 from J, leaving 9 bases between them. CDR3 coding DNA: TGTGCCAGCAGCTTGTTTACAGCTTACAATGAGCAGTTCTTC. This gives the protein CASSLFTAYNEQFF. Drawing the rest from reference TRBV5-6 and TRBJ2-1, the complete variable domain is DAGVTQSPTHLIKTRGQQVTLRCSPKSGHDTVSWYQQALGQGPQFIFQYYEEEERQRGNFPDRFSGHQFPNYSSELNVNALLLGDSALYLCASSLFTAYNEQFFGPGTRLTVL.

The sample holds many counts of this clonotype. V and J are TRBV28 and TRBJ1-5, with D perhaps matching TRBD1 (5 bases). There are 13 residues in the CDR3. CDR1 MDHEN and CDR2 SYDVKM come from the germline V gene. Trimming pared 6 bases from V and 7 bases from J, leaving 13 bases between. CDR3 in DNA: TGTGCCAGCAGCCCGGGACCCGGGCAGCCCCAGCATTTT. It is translated as CASSPGPGQPQHF.

Notes on this clonotype: This may arise from a read error, as a much more abundant clone is one base away. The chain has TRBV5-4 and TRBJ2-7, with TRBD2 identical over 9 bases. This CDR3 is 12 amino acids long. Germline assignment: CDR1 SGHNT and CDR2 YYREEE (reference sequence). Trimming cost V 10 bases and J 5 bases; bases outside gene matches: 7. The CDR3 DNA reads TGTGCCGGACCTAGCGGGACTCACGAGCAGTACTTC. Its protein product is CAGPSGTHEQYF. Using reference TRBV5-4 and TRBJ2-7 for the parts outside the CDR3, the full variable domain is ETGVTQSPTHLIKTRGQQVTLRCSSQSGHNTVSWYQQALGQGPQFIFQYYREEENGRGNFPPRFSGLQFPNYSSELNVNALELDDSALYLCAGPSGTHEQYFGPGTRLTVT.

On this clonotype itself: Here the CDR3 omits its conserved ending phenylalanine or tryptophan, so a read error is the likely source. The rearrangement uses TRBV30 and TRBJ2-1; D is unclear. V was trimmed by 1 base and J by 9 bases, leaving 10 bases between them. Germline V lookup: CDR1 GTSNPN, CDR2 SVGIG (reference sequence). The CDR3 has 12 residues. The CDR3 DNA is TGTGCCTGGAGTGGGCCCCTTCCTGAGCAGTTCTAC. It specifies CAWSGPLPEQFY.

In regard to this clonotype: The junction differs from germline at one of its ends, possibly a read error. The CDR3 loop is CASSYDRGRAEAYF. The DNA of the CDR3 is TGTGCCAGCAGTTATGACAGGGGGCGAGCTGAAGCTTACTTT. This sequence joins TRBV6-6 and TRBJ1-1; 10 bases fit TRBD1. The germline CDR1 and CDR2 sequences are MNHNY and SVGAGI (reference sequence). The CDR3 is made up of 14 amino acids.

In its sample, this clonotype was seen once. The junction shows a germline mismatch at one end, possibly a read error. The chain combines TRBV4-1 with TRBJ2-5; D unclear. The germline V gene encodes CDR1 MGHRA and CDR2 YSYEKL. This CDR3 is 13 amino acids long. CDR3 nucleotides: TGCGCCAGCAGTCAAGGAGATCGACGGACCCATTACTTC. It encodes CASSQGDRRTHYF.

As for this clonotype: Because it lacks the conserved phenylalanine or tryptophan at the end, this CDR3 is likely a read error. The chain employs TRBV4-1 and TRBJ1-2; D unclear. CDR3 length equals 13 residues. Germline CDR1 and CDR2: MGHRA and YSYEKL. The CDR3 here is CASRQEGSSGYTS. The CDR3 DNA is TGCGCCAGCAGACAAGAGGGAAGCTCCGGCTACACCTCC.

Worth noting for this clonotype: Compared with germline, one end of the junction differs, possibly owing to a read error. The V call is TRBV29-1, the J call TRBJ2-3, with D unresolved. Germline loops: CDR1 SQVTM, CDR2 ANQGSEA. This CDR3 spans 12 amino acids. CDR3 nucleotide sequence: TGCAGCGCCGGGCTAGGTTCAGATACACAGTATTTT. Translated: CSAGLGSDTQYF.

Comment on this clonotype: A much bigger clone sits one base away, suggesting this may be a read error. The chain recombines TRBV14 with TRBJ2-5; the D gene is possibly TRBD2 (5 bases). The CDR3 covers 13 residues. Germline V gives CDR1 SGHDN, CDR2 FVKESK. This CDR3 reads CASIQTAGVAQYF. DNA for the CDR3: TGTGCCAGCATCCAAACGGCGGGTGTGGCCCAGTACTTC.

A remark on this clonotype: A much larger clone differs by one base, so this may be a read error. This CDR3 is CASGGQGIYEQFF. The CDR3 DNA reads TGTGCCAGCGGGGGACAGGGTATCTATGAGCAGTTCTTC. The J gene is TRBJ2-1, the V gene TRBV7-9; 9 bases align to TRBD1. The V gene end was trimmed by 8 bases and the J gene end by 8 bases; junction bases not matched to a gene: 7. The CDR3 has 13 amino acids. Germline loops: CDR1 SEHNR, CDR2 FQNEAQ (reference sequence).

Many counts were recorded for this clonotype. V and J are TRBV5-4 and TRBJ1-6; D gene ambiguous. Trimming removed 5 bases at V and 7 bases at J, with 7 bases between. CDR1 and CDR2 (germline): SGHNT, YYREEE (reference sequence). There are 12 residues in the CDR3. The CDR3 DNA reads as TGTGCCAGCAGTGCCAGAAATTCACCCCTCCACTTT. Its translation is CASSARNSPLHF.

About this clonotype itself: Compared with germline, one end of the junction differs, possibly owing to a read error. CDR3 region: CASSTSVDSYNKQFF. The DNA for the CDR3 is TGTGCCAGCAGCACTAGCGTGGACTCCTACAATAAGCAGTTCTTC. The chain employs TRBV7-8 and TRBJ2-1; 7 nucleotides line up with TRBD2. Germline CDR1 and CDR2: SGHVS and FQNEAQ. The CDR3 runs 15 residues.

The chain uses TRBV20-1 and TRBJ1-5; the match to TRBD1 covers 8 bases. CDR1 is DFQATT and CDR2 is SNEGSKA in the germline V gene (reference sequence). The ends lost 4 bases at V and 5 bases at J; junction bases unmatched: 10. The CDR3 is made up of 15 amino acids. CDR3 DNA: TGCAGTGCTAAGGGGGGACAGGTGGCAGATCAGCCCCAGCATTTT. It yields the protein CSAKGGQVADQPQHF.

On this clonotype: The final CDR3 position lacks the conserved phenylalanine or tryptophan, pointing to a likely read error. The genes are TRBV11-3 and TRBJ2-1; TRBD2 aligns across 8 bases. Germline values: CDR1 SGHNT, CDR2 YENEEA. The CDR3 is 15 residues long. CDR3 sequence: CASSTGLAGYNEQFL. As DNA, the CDR3 is TGTGCTAGCAGCACCGGACTAGCAGGGTACAATGAGCAGTTCTTA.

This clonotype occurred many times. The chain recombines TRBV5-1 with TRBJ2-5; tentative D call: TRBD1 (8 bases). The V gene lost 6 bases and the J gene lost 4 bases, with 16 bases spanning the gap. The CDR3 spans 14 residues. CDR1 and CDR2 (germline): SGHRS, YFSETQ. The CDR3 loop is CASKRTGRAETQYF. CDR3 in DNA: TGCGCCAGCAAAAGGACAGGGAGGGCAGAGACCCAGTACTTC.

This clonotype was detected only once. At one end, the junction sequence differs from germline, possibly due to a read error. This chain links TRBV11-3 with TRBJ2-3; 8 bases map to TRBD2. Germline V CDR1 and CDR2: SGHNT, YENEEA. This CDR3 region has 16 residues. The CDR3 loop reads CASSLGTSGRDDRQYF. The CDR3 coding sequence is TGTGCCAGCAGTTTAGGGACAAGCGGGAGAGACGATAGGCAGTATTTT.

This clonotype was found once. Its ends do not fully match the called genes, so a read error is possible. This chain joins TRBV12-5 and TRBJ2-2; perhaps D is TRBD1 or TRBD2 (5 bases each). Germline V lookup: CDR1 LGHNT, CDR2 FRNRAP. This CDR3 is built from 15 residues. CDR3 nucleotides: TGTACTAGTGGTTTCCTGTCAGGGTTCACCGGGGAGCTGTTTTTT. This gives the protein CTSGFLSGFTGELFF.

Comments on this clonotype: This clone may be a read error of a much larger clone one base away. As the CDR3 is not closed by the conserved phenylalanine or tryptophan, this likely results from a read error. The V gene is TRBV10-3, the J gene TRBJ2-5; no clear D. The V end lost 3 bases, the J end lost 0 bases, and 8 bases lay between the germline ends. CDR3 length: 14 residues. From germline, CDR1 is ENHRY and CDR2 SYGVKD. The CDR3 sequence is CAISEDTDQETQYL. The CDR3 DNA reads as TGTGCCATCAGTGAAGACACAGACCAAGAGACCCAGTACCTC.

The sample holds one count of this clonotype. This rearrangement joins TRBV25-1 to TRBJ2-1; possibly TRBD2 for D (6 bases). Germline-derived CDR1 and CDR2 are MGHDK and SYGVNS. CDR3 length equals 19 residues. The ends were cut back, 1 base at V and 0 bases at J, with 19 bases in the middle. CDR3 in amino acids: CASSEFGSSGSSSYNEQFF. CDR3 coding DNA: TGTGCCAGCAGTGAATTCGGGAGTAGCGGATCAAGCTCCTACAATGAGCAGTTCTTC.

Comments on this clonotype: The junction departs from the called germline gene at one end, perhaps through a read error. The genes are TRBV10-2 and TRBJ1-6; no clear D. Germline CDR1 WSHSY, CDR2 SAAADI. CDR3 length: 14 amino acids. The CDR3 here is CASTPMGYNSPLHF. CDR3 bases: TGTGCCAGCACTCCTATGGGCTATAATTCACCCCTCCACTTT.

In regard to this clonotype: This is likely a read error, given that the CDR3 carries no conserved phenylalanine or tryptophan at its end. The chain has TRBV6-6 and TRBJ1-6; D is uncertain. Trimming pared 6 bases from V and 0 bases from J, leaving 15 bases between. CDR1 MNHNY and CDR2 SVGAGI come from the germline V gene (reference sequence). This CDR3 contains 17 residues. The CDR3 reads CASRYDVTSSYNSPLHY. The DNA for the CDR3 is TGTGCCAGCAGATACGATGTGACGAGCTCCTATAATTCACCCCTCCACTAT.

In this sample, this clonotype turned up once. This chain links TRBV6-5 with TRBJ2-1; D is unclear. CDR1 is MNHEY, CDR2 SVGAGI, per germline. CDR3 size: 15 residues. Trimming took off 6 bases at V and 0 bases at J, with 12 bases between the two ends. CDR3 nucleotides: TGTGCCAGCAGGACACTATCGGGCTCCTACAATGAGCAGTTCTTC. Translated, it gives CASRTLSGSYNEQFF.

Regarding this clonotype: The final CDR3 position lacks the conserved phenylalanine or tryptophan, pointing to a likely read error. The chain uses TRBV5-1 and TRBJ2-2; tentative D call: TRBD2 (5 bases). There are 16 residues in the CDR3. The germline gives CDR1 SGHRS, CDR2 YFSETQ. The ends were cut back, 0 bases at V and 0 bases at J, with 9 bases in the middle. In DNA form, the CDR3 reads TGCGCCAGCAGCTTGGTGGACTTAGCGAACACCGGGGAGCTGTTTTCT. The encoded protein is CASSLVDLANTGELFS.

The chain has TRBV6-6 and TRBJ1-1; D might be TRBD1 (5 bases). Germline CDR1 reads MNHNY; CDR2 reads SVGAGI (reference sequence). The CDR3 length is 11 residues. The DNA for the CDR3 is TGTGCAAGCTACCAAATGTGGGGGGCTTTCTTT. As protein: CASYQMWGAFF.